This T cell receptor (beta chain) was sequenced for a study of neurological immune-mediated disorders. General study points: When the repertoires were sorted by phylogenetic grouping, those of 18 of 34 multiple sclerosis patients ended up in one related-CDR3 cluster, a possible signature.

The CDR3 extends over 15 amino acids. V trimming: 2 bases; J trimming: 6 bases; junction bases outside the gene matches: 9. In germline, CDR1 is DFQATT, CDR2 SNEGSKA (reference sequence). The authors made cDNA by 5'RACE with 10-nucleotide random UMIs. TCRdb re-derived calls from the 5' RACE reads in MiXCR, one entry per CDR3 protein. The profile covers under 70,000 distinct CDR3 sequences, with less than 5.5% appearing a single time and approximately 2.8% taken by the ten largest. The table lists this clonotype with a few counts. What it binds is not known. The source of this sequence is a woman aged 25 to 39 with multiple sclerosis. Sequenced: PBMCs. The rearrangement links TRBV20-1 to TRBJ1-5; 8 bases map to TRBD1. CDR3 residues: CSARSSGGNIQPQHF. CDR3 in DNA: TGCAGTGCTAGATCGTCAGGGGGCAATATTCAGCCCCAGCATTTT.